This T cell receptor (beta chain) was identified during a study of cytomegalovirus exposure and HLA in healthy donors. A remark on this clone: Its antigen is unknown.

Per germline, CDR1 SGHRS and CDR2 YFSETQ. Trimming removed 0 bases from V and 5 bases from J, with 18 bases in between. CDR3 length: 17 residues. PCR used 60 Vbeta primers and 13 Jbeta primers. Method: immunoSEQ multiplex PCR; TCRdb's copy keeps in-frame clones and lacks some. Of 150,000 to 200,000 clones listed, about three quarters are singletons. Study-wide points: The study listed approximately 170 cytomegalovirus-associated TCR beta chains. When presence/absence was analysed, sequencing depth was taken to be roughly uniform across donors.

Sample: PBMCs. The sequence derives from a man aged 50-59 years in good health and CMV-seropositive. This chain links TRBV5-1 with TRBJ2-1, with D possibly matching TRBD1 (6 bases). Here the CDR3 reads CASSLDKQGITHNEQFF. The DNA of the CDR3 is TGCGCCAGCAGCTTGGACAAACAGGGTATTACCCACAATGAGCAGTTCTTC.